This T cell receptor (beta chain) was profiled in a study of blood T cell repertoires in COVID-19. Looking at the study overall: The United States, Italy and Spain were the sources of the acute and convalescent COVID-19 samples. Sources were T cells, B-cell-depleted T cells, or PBMCs; the material itself was cDNA or gDNA.

CDR1 SGHTS and CDR2 YDEGEE come from the germline V gene. J was trimmed by 6 bases and V by 4 bases; bases with no gene match: 13. There are 16 residues in the CDR3. As originally analysed: Estimated nucleated cell counts came from reference gene primer amplification. Sequenced by immunoSEQ multiplex PCR; TCRdb stores in-frame clones only, minus some. From that table come the V and J calls and clone size; the DNA was used to work out D and trimming. This sample has roughly 100,000 clones, with 65% to 90% found just once. The sample comprised peripheral blood. This clonotype originated in a man aged 50 to 59 with acute or convalescent COVID-19. The rearrangement links TRBV5-8 to TRBJ2-3, with 8 positions matching TRBD2. The CDR3 reads CASSGDRGGRSDTQYF. CDR3 bases: TGTGCCAGCAGCGGGGATCGGGGCGGGAGGTCGGATACGCAGTATTTT.